The T cell receptor (beta chain) under discussion was sequenced for a study of radiation and T cells in renal cell carcinoma. Here immunoSEQ multiplex PCR was the method, and the copy in TCRdb shows in-frame clones only, minus some. In the table there are 110,000 to 150,000 clones, roughly 84% of which are singletons. The CDR3 is 13 residues long. CDR1 and CDR2 from the germline V gene are SGHTA and FQGNSA. V lost 3 bases to trimming and J lost 7 bases, with 10 bases between them. Documented time point: baseline pretreatment blood. Treatment in this sample: 15 Gy SBRT to primary tumor, nephrectomy 4 weeks later. This renal cell carcinoma was of the clear cell type.

This receptor was taken from a woman between 45 and 60 years old with renal cell carcinoma. The chain is built from TRBV7-2 and TRBJ1-5; D not certain. Source: blood, taken from a patient whose treatment included radiotherapy and nephrectomy. In nucleotides, the CDR3 is TGTGCCAGCAGCTTGAACAGCGAACAGCCCCAGCATTTT. Translating it yields CASSLNSEQPQHF.